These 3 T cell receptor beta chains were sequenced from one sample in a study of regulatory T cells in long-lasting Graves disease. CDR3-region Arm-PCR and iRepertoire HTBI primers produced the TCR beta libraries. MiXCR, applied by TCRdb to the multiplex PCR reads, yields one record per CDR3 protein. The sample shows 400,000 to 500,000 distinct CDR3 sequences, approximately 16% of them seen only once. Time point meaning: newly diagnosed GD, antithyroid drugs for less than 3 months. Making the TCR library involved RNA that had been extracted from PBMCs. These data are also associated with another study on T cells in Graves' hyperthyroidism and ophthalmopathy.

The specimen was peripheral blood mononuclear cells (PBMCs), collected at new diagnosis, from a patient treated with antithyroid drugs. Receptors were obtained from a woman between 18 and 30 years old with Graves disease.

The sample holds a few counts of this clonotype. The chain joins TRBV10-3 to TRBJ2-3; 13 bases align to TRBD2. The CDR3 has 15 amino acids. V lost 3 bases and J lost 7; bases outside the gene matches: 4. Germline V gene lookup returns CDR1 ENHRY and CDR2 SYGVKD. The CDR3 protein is CAISDGTSGINTQYF. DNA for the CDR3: TGTGCCATCAGTGACGGGACTAGCGGGATAAATACGCAGTATTTT.

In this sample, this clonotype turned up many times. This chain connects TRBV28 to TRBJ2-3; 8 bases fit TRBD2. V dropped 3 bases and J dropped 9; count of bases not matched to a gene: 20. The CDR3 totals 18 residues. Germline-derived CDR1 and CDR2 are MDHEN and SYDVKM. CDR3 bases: TGTGCCAGCAGTTTTAATCCAGCGGGAGTTGTACGAGTGGGAACGCAGTATTTT. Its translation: CASSFNPAGVVRVGTQYF.

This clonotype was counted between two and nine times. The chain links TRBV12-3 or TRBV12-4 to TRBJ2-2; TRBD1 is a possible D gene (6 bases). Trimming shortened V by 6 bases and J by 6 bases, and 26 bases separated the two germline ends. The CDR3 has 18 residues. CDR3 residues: CASSLVVGTPKNAGELFF. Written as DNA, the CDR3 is TGTGCCAGCAGCCTCGTTGTAGGGACACCTAAAAACGCCGGGGAGCTGTTTTTT.